A selection of T cell receptor beta chains follows, all from one sample in a study of T-cell reconstitution after alpha-beta-depleted transplantation in children. TCRdb reanalysed the PCR reads using MiXCR and keeps one entry per CDR3 protein. The data show approximately 93,000 distinct CDR3 sequences, roughly 7.7% seen once. This specimen was PBMCs from the stem cell graft donor, taken from the stem cell graft. These receptors came from a human donor who donated a stem cell graft to a child with congenital amegakaryocytic thrombocytopenia. CDR3s include the opening cysteine and the closing phenylalanine or tryptophan. D genes are given only for firm matches. Clone size is stated in some rows and not others, as once, few, many or a class when expanded.

j_call d_call v_call clone_size cdr3_aa cdr3_nt
TRBJ1-1 - TRBV14 many CASSLLGRRTEAFF TGTGCCAGCAGCCTTCTGGGACGGAGGACTGAAGCTTTCTTT
TRBJ2-1 - TRBV27 - CASSFSSITYNEQFF TGTGCCAGCAGTTTCTCTAGCATCACCTACAATGAGCAGTTCTTC
TRBJ1-2 - TRBV5-1 many CASSLNPGDYGYTF TGCGCCAGCAGCTTGAATCCGGGTGACTATGGCTACACCTTC
TRBJ1-2 TRBD1 TRBV19 many CASRTTGQVYGYTF TGTGCCAGTAGGACCACGGGACAGGTCTATGGCTACACCTTC
TRBJ2-2 TRBD2 TRBV29-1 once CSVELAGENTGELFF TGCAGCGTCGAACTAGCGGGGGAAAACACCGGGGAGCTGTTTTTT
TRBJ2-1 TRBD2 TRBV4-1 many CASSQAAFSGSPFNEQFF TGCGCCAGCAGCCAAGCGGCGTTTAGCGGGAGTCCTTTCAATGAGCAGTTCTTC
TRBJ2-2 - TRBV5-1 many CASSFGGRAVTGELFF TGCGCCAGCAGCTTCGGAGGTAGGGCTGTGACCGGGGAGCTGTTTTTT
TRBJ2-1 - TRBV7-9 many CASSRSGQGYNEQFF TGTGCCAGCAGCCGATCCGGGCAGGGGTACAATGAGCAGTTCTTC
TRBJ1-6 - TRBV20-1 many CSATPFVRGSPLHF TGCAGTGCCACGCCGTTCGTCAGGGGTTCACCCCTCCACTTT
TRBJ2-7 - TRBV28 many CASCSGTPVPEQYF TGTGCCAGCTGCTCCGGGACTCCGGTCCCCGAGCAGTACTTC
TRBJ2-3 - TRBV4-2 many CASSQGIDRQSADTQYF TGTGCCAGCAGCCAAGGGATAGACCGCCAGAGCGCAGATACGCAGTATTTT
TRBJ1-1 - TRBV7-6 - CASSRQKNTEAFF TGTGCCAGCAGCCGACAGAAGAACACTGAAGCTTTCTTT
TRBJ2-2 TRBD1 TRBV27 many CASSKDRANTGELFF TGTGCCAGCAGTAAGGACAGGGCGAACACCGGGGAGCTGTTTTTT
TRBJ1-2 TRBD1 TRBV11-2 many CASSRDRVGDYTF TGTGCCAGCAGCCGAGACAGGGTTGGTGACTACACCTTC
TRBJ1-4 - TRBV20-1 many CSASLQGPNEKLFF TGCAGTGCTAGCCTTCAGGGGCCTAATGAAAAACTGTTTTTT
TRBJ1-1 - TRBV20-1 many CSARAGTTITEAFF TGCAGTGCTAGGGCCGGGACCACGATCACTGAAGCTTTCTTT
TRBJ2-7 TRBD1 TRBV7-8 many CASSLGSTGSSYEQYF TGTGCCAGCAGCCTCGGTTCGACAGGGTCGAGCTACGAGCAGTACTTC
TRBJ1-2 TRBD1 TRBV12-3/TRBV12-4 many CASRPGTGPLYGYTF TGTGCCAGCAGGCCGGGGACAGGCCCACTCTATGGCTACACCTTC
TRBJ1-2 - TRBV3-1 - CASSPSPRYGYTF TGTGCCAGCAGCCCCTCACCTCGCTATGGCTACACCTTC
TRBJ2-4 - TRBV5-1 few CASSSTGTTNIQYF TGCGCCAGCAGCTCTACCGGGACCACCAACATTCAGTACTTC
TRBJ2-7 TRBD1 TRBV12-3/TRBV12-4 many CASSRTGGSPQQYF TGTGCCAGCAGCAGGACAGGGGGCAGCCCGCAGCAGTACTTC
TRBJ1-1 - TRBV5-1 many CASRPQGDTEAFF TGCGCCAGCAGGCCCCAGGGAGACACTGAAGCTTTCTTT
TRBJ2-5 - TRBV5-1 - CASSLARESQYF TGCGCCAGCAGCTTGGCAAGGGAGAGCCAGTACTTC
TRBJ2-7 - TRBV15 many CATSRDRAGAYEQYF TGTGCCACCAGCAGAGATCGGGCAGGGGCCTACGAGCAGTACTTC
TRBJ1-4 - TRBV15 - CATSRGRDSTNEKLFF TGTGCCACCAGCAGAGGCAGGGATTCAACTAATGAAAAACTGTTTTTT
TRBJ2-7 - TRBV6-5 many CASRFSTGPYEQYF TGTGCCAGCAGATTCTCTACAGGGCCCTACGAGCAGTACTTC
TRBJ1-4 - TRBV30 many CAWSVQANEKLFF TGTGCCTGGAGTGTCCAGGCGAATGAAAAACTGTTTTTT
TRBJ1-1 - TRBV18 many CASSPFPGENTEAFF TGTGCCAGCTCACCGTTTCCGGGAGAGAACACTGAAGCTTTCTTT
TRBJ2-7 - TRBV7-2 - CASSRDRRDYEQYF TGTGCCAGCAGCCGGGACCGTAGGGACTACGAGCAGTACTTC
TRBJ2-7 - TRBV7-2 many CASSPAAGPYEQYF TGTGCCAGCAGCCCCGCCGCGGGGCCCTACGAGCAGTACTTC
TRBJ2-7 TRBD1 TRBV3-1 - CASSHGTGVVYEQYF TGTGCCAGCAGCCATGGGACAGGGGTAGTCTACGAGCAGTACTTC
TRBJ2-5 TRBD1 TRBV3-1 many CASSRPQGIRETQYF TGTGCCAGCAGCCGACCACAGGGGATCAGAGAGACCCAGTACTTC
TRBJ1-2 - TRBV27 many CASSENRERGYGYTF TGTGCCAGCAGTGAGAACAGGGAGAGGGGCTATGGCTACACCTTC
TRBJ2-1 - TRBV11-2 many CASSPGHEQFF TGTGCCAGCAGCCCCGGTCATGAGCAGTTCTTC
TRBJ2-3 - TRBV11-2 - CASSYTGGDTQYF TGTGCCAGCAGCTATACCGGGGGCGATACGCAGTATTTT
TRBJ2-2 - TRBV5-1 many CASSLLWNTGELFF TGCGCCAGCAGCTTGCTCTGGAACACCGGGGAGCTGTTTTTT
TRBJ1-5 - TRBV20-1 many CSARVEQGRGFQPQHF TGCAGTGCTAGAGTTGAACAGGGACGGGGTTTTCAGCCCCAGCATTTT
TRBJ1-4 - TRBV7-6 many CASSLEPAYNEKLFF TGTGCCAGCAGCTTAGAACCTGCCTACAATGAAAAACTGTTTTTT
TRBJ2-3 TRBD2 TRBV3-1 many CASSLGLAGGTDTQYF TGTGCCAGCAGCCTTGGACTAGCGGGGGGGACAGATACGCAGTATTTT
TRBJ2-2 TRBD2 TRBV3-1 many CASAPLAGGNTGELFF TGTGCCAGCGCACCCTTAGCGGGGGGGAACACCGGGGAGCTGTTTTTT
TRBJ2-7 TRBD2 TRBV7-9 - CASSPTSGRSEQYF TGTGCCAGCAGTCCTACTAGCGGGAGGAGCGAGCAGTACTTC
TRBJ2-1 - TRBV3-1 - CASSQPRTRGNEQFF TGTGCCAGCAGCCAACCCCGGACTAGGGGGAATGAGCAGTTCTTC
TRBJ2-3 TRBD2 TRBV12-3/TRBV12-4 many CASSLAGGPTDTQYF TGTGCCAGCAGTTTAGCGGGAGGGCCCACAGATACGCAGTATTTT
TRBJ2-1 TRBD2 TRBV12-3/TRBV12-4 many CASSWKRESAYNEQFF TGTGCCAGCAGTTGGAAGCGGGAGTCTGCTTACAATGAGCAGTTCTTC
TRBJ2-5 - TRBV9 - CACSAGLGGETQYF TGTGCCTGCAGCGCCGGACTAGGGGGAGAGACCCAGTACTTC
TRBJ1-1 - TRBV12-3/TRBV12-4 many CASSFPGVVTEAFF TGTGCCAGCAGTTTTCCCGGTGTGGTCACTGAAGCTTTCTTT
TRBJ2-7 - TRBV28 many CASRRDVYYEQYF TGTGCCAGCAGACGGGACGTCTACTACGAGCAGTACTTC
TRBJ2-3 - TRBV9 many CASSVAPTPDTQYF TGTGCCAGCAGCGTAGCGCCTACTCCAGATACGCAGTATTTT
TRBJ1-1 TRBD1 TRBV28 - CASSERRGEAFF TGTGCCAGCAGCGAACGCAGGGGGGAAGCTTTCTTT
TRBJ1-5 TRBD1 TRBV9 many CASSARTGLNQPQHF TGTGCCAGCAGCGCCCGGACAGGCCTCAATCAGCCCCAGCATTTT
TRBJ2-7 TRBD2 TRBV7-9 many CASSLGVGRDYEQYF TGTGCCAGCAGCTTAGGGGTCGGGAGGGATTACGAGCAGTACTTC
TRBJ2-2 TRBD2 TRBV6-5 many CASRPGGRAGELFF TGTGCCAGCAGACCCGGCGGGAGGGCCGGGGAGCTGTTTTTT
TRBJ1-2 TRBD1 TRBV20-1 many CSADQGARGYTF TGCAGTGCTGATCAGGGGGCTCGGGGCTACACCTTC
TRBJ1-6 TRBD1 TRBV7-6 many CASSSQGQNSPLHF TGTGCCAGCAGCTCACAGGGACAGAATTCACCCCTCCACTTT
TRBJ2-1 - TRBV20-1 many CSARDSLHNEQFF TGCAGTGCTAGAGATTCTCTCCACAATGAGCAGTTCTTC